This T cell receptor (beta chain) was identified in a study of T cell responses to AZD1222 COVID-19 vaccine. The CDR3 consists of 16 residues. Germline values: CDR1 SGHKS, CDR2 YYEKEE (reference sequence). V lost 4 bases to trimming and J lost 5 bases; unmatched junction nucleotides: 5. Assay used: immunoSEQ multiplex PCR; TCRdb lists only in-frame clones, some missing. Of around 78,000 clones listed, 75% to 90% are singletons. The chain combines TRBV5-5 with TRBJ2-3; 15 bases map to TRBD2. The source of this sequence is an adult in good health. Material: peripheral blood, obtained on day 0 of AZD1222 vaccination. DNA for the CDR3: TGTGCCAGCAGCCCGGGACTAGCGGGGGGAGGAGATACGCAGTATTTT. Translation gives CASSPGLAGGGDTQYF.